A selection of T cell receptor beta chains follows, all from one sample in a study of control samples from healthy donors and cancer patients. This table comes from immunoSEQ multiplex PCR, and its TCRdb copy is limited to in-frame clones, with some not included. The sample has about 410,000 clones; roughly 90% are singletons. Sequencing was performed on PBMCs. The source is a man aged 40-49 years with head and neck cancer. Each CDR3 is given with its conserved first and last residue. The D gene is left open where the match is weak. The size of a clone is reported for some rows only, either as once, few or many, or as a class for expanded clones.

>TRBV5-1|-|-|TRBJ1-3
TGCGCCAGCAGCTTGGAAGGGGGCTCTGGAAACACCATATATTTT
CASSLEGGSGNTIYF
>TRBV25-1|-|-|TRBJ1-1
TGTGCCACCCAGGGAACGGGGGGCACTGAAGCTTTCTTT
CATQGTGGTEAFF
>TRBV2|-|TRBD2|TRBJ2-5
TGTGCCAGCAGTTTGACTAGCGGGGGCCTTAGGGTGACCCAGTACTTC
CASSLTSGGLRVTQYF
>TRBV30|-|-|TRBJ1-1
TGTGCCTGGAGTGTAAGGGCCGAAGCTTTCTTT
CAWSVRAEAFF
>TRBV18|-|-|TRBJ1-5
TGTGCCAGCTCACCAGACAAGAATCAGCCCCAGCATTTT
CASSPDKNQPQHF
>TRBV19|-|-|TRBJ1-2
TGTGCCACGTCGCGGAATAACTATGGCTACACCTTC
CATSRNNYGYTF
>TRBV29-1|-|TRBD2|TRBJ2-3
TGCAGCGTTGATGGACTAGCGGGGGGAGATACGCAGTATTTT
CSVDGLAGGDTQYF
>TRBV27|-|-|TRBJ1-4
TGTGCCAGCAGGACGCTACAACTTCAGGGAGGTGGGGATGAAAAACTGTTTTTT
CASRTLQLQGGGDEKLFF
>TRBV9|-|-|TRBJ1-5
TGTGCCAGCAGCGTAGAGGGAGTCAATCAGCCCCAGCATTTT
CASSVEGVNQPQHF
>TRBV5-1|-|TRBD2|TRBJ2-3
TGCGCCAGCAGGACTAGCGGGACAGATACGCAGTATTTT
CASRTSGTDTQYF
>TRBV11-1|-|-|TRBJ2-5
TGTGCCAGCAGCTTAGGGGGACCCCAAGAGACCCAGTACTTC
CASSLGGPQETQYF
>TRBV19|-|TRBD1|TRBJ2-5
TGTGCCAGTAGTACGGGGACAGGGGGCCAAGAGACCCAGTACTTC
CASSTGTGGQETQYF
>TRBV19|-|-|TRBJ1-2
TGTGCCAGTAGTATTGGGCAGGCCTATGGCTACACCTTC
CASSIGQAYGYTF
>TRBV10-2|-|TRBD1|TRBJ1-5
TGCGCCAGCAGTGGCCCCACCGCCGGACAGGTCAGCAATCAGCCCCAGCATTTT
CASSGPTAGQVSNQPQHF
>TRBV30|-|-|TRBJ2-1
TGTGCCCGCCTAGCAAGTTCCTACAATGAGCAGTTCTTC
CARLASSYNEQFF
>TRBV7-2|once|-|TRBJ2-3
TGTGCCAGCAGCCCAAGCCCTAGCACAGATACGCAGTATTTT
CASSPSPSTDTQYF
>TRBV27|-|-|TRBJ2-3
TGTGCCAGCAGTGTTAGTGGGCGAAGCACAGATACGCAGTATTTT
CASSVSGRSTDTQYF
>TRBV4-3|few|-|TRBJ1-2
TGCGCCAGCAGCCACCTTGACACGACGGATGGCTACACCTTC
CASSHLDTTDGYTF
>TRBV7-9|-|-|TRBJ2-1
TGTGCCAGCAGCTTAGGGAACAATGAGCAGTTCTTC
CASSLGNNEQFF
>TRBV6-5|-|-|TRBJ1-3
TGTGCCAGCAGTTCTACAAACACCATATATTTT
CASSSTNTIYF
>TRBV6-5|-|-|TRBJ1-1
TGTGCCAGCAGTTCCCGGGACAAGAACACTGAAGCTTTCTTT
CASSSRDKNTEAFF
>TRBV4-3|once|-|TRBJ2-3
TGCGCCAGCAGCCAAGATTTTTTCCGGCCCACAGATACGCAGTATTTT
CASSQDFFRPTDTQYF
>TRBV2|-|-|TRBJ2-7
TGTGCCAGCAGTAGATCAATCTACGAGCAGTACTTC
CASSRSIYEQYF
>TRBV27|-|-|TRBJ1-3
TGTGCCAGCAGTGAACAACGGGCCGCTGGAAACACCATATATTTT
CASSEQRAAGNTIYF
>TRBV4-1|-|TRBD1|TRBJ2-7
TGCGCCAGCAGCCAAAGACAGGGTCTGGGACCTAACGAGCAGTACTTC
CASSQRQGLGPNEQYF
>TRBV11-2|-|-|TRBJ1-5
TGTGCCAGCAGCTTGGGGGTTTATAGCAATCAGCCCCAGCATTTT
CASSLGVYSNQPQHF
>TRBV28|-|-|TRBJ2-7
TGTGCCAGCAGTTTTTTGTCCGGGCATAGGACATACGAGCAGTACTTC
CASSFLSGHRTYEQYF
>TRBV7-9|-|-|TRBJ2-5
TGTGCCAGCAGCCCCCCGTTCGGCGGCCAAGAGACCCAGTACTTC
CASSPPFGGQETQYF
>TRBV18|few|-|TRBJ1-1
TGTGCCAGCTCACCCGCAGTAAACACTGAAGCTTTCTTT
CASSPAVNTEAFF
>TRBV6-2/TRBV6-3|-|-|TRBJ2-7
TGTGCCAGCAGTTCCCCCGGGACACCTTCCCCCTACGAGCAGTACTTC
CASSSPGTPSPYEQYF
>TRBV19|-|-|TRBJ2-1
TGTGCCAGTAGTGGGGGTGCAGGCCCTGGAGGGGATGAGCAGTTCTTC
CASSGGAGPGGDEQFF
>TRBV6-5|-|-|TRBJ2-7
TGTGCCAGCAGTCGGGGCGGGGCAAAGGTCGAGCAGTACTTC
CASSRGGAKVEQYF
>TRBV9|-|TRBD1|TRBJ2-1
TGTGCCAGCAGCACGAGCCGATCTGCCGACAGGGCCAACTACAATGAGCAGTTCTTC
CASSTSRSADRANYNEQFF
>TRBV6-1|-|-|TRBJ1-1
TGTGCCAGCAGTGAACTTCCGGGCAAAAGGATGGCTGAAGCTTTCTTT
CASSELPGKRMAEAFF
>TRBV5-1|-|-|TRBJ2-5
TGCGCCAGCAGCTTCCAGGGTCCGGTAGAAGGGACCCAGTACTTC
CASSFQGPVEGTQYF
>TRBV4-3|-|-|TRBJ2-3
TGCGCCAGCAGCCAAGACGGATCTAGCACAGATACGCAGTATTTT
CASSQDGSSTDTQYF
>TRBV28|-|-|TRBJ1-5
TGTGCCAGCAGTTTTTCGGTCCACAATCAGCCCCAGCATTTT
CASSFSVHNQPQHF
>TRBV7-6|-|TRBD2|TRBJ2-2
TGTGCCAGCAGCCTACTTAGCGGGAGTAACACCGGGGAGCTGTTTTTT
CASSLLSGSNTGELFF
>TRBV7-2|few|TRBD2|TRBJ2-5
TGTGCCAGCAGACTAGCGGGAGGGCCGGAAGAGACCCAGTACTTC
CASRLAGGPEETQYF
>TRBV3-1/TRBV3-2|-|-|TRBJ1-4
TGTGCCAGCAGCCAAGGGCAGGGTTCCAATGAAAAACTGTTTTTT
CASSQGQGSNEKLFF
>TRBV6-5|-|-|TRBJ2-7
TGTGCCAGCCTTACAGGGGAGGGAGAGCAGTACTTC
CASLTGEGEQYF
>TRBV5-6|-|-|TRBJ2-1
TGTGCCAGCACCACCTGGTCAACGAATGAGCAGTTCTTC
CASTTWSTNEQFF
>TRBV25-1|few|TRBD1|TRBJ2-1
TGTGCCAGCGACAGGGGGGGATCCTACAATGAGCAGTTCTTC
CASDRGGSYNEQFF
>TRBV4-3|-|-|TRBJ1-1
TGCGCCAGCAGCCAATACCCAGGGAGGAACACTGAAGCTTTCTTT
CASSQYPGRNTEAFF
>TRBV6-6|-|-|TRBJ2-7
TGTGCCAGCAGTTACTCCTCTTTCGGCGACGAGCAGTACTTC
CASSYSSFGDEQYF
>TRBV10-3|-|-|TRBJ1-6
TGTGCCATCAGTGAAGTAGTTGCGGGGAATTCACCCCTCCACTTT
CAISEVVAGNSPLHF
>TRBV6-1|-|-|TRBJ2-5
TGTGCCAGCAGTGAAGTGGTCAGATCCATTCAAGAGACCCAGTACTTC
CASSEVVRSIQETQYF
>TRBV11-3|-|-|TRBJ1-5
TGTGCCAGCAGCGGAAGGATTCTAGGGAGGAGAAATCAGCCCCAGCATTTT
CASSGRILGRRNQPQHF